What follows are 19 T cell receptor beta chains derived from one specimen sequenced in a study of beta chain features in type 1 diabetes (dated by TCRdb to 2016 to 2019). Libraries were constructed by the immunoSEQ multiplex PCR assay. The entire amount of isolated RNA was reverse transcribed using the High Capacity cDNA Reverse Transcription Kit, so the sequenced TCRB transcripts were expressed ones. TCRdb limited this immuneACCESS table to in-frame rearrangements with V and J called. A share of clones is missing; checked studies link under half to unresolved V genes, and the rest is unexplained. The sample yields under 550,000 clones; approximately 10% were counted once. Together, the top ten hold approximately 0.05% of the sample. Sequencing used naive CD4+ T cells from blood. The sample's cell subset or site label is to be understood as: true naive CD4+ T cells. These receptor sequences come from a woman younger than 35 in good health.

This clone has only a few counts. The chain links TRBV7-3 to TRBJ2-5; 7 bases match TRBD1. Trimming cost V 1 base and J 1 base; bases outside gene matches: 3. CDR3 length equals 15 residues. Germline V gene sequence: CDR1 SGHTA, CDR2 FQGTGA. The DNA of the CDR3 is TGTGCCAGCAGCTTAAGGGGACAGTTCCAAGAGACCCAGTACTTC. It yields the protein CASSLRGQFQETQYF.

In this sample, this clone turned up a few times. This chain connects TRBV14 to TRBJ2-7; possibly TRBD1 for D (5 bases). V was pared by 5 bases and J by 9 bases, with 17 bases between. The CDR3 covers 13 residues. CDR1 SGHDN and CDR2 FVKESK come from the germline V gene. This CDR3 is CASSSQTAAVQYV. CDR3 sequence (DNA): TGTGCCAGCAGCAGCCAGACAGCCGCCGTGCAGTACGTC.

The table lists this clone with a few counts. J is TRBJ1-1 and V is TRBV29-1; unclear D gene. Trimming took off 6 bases at V and 5 bases at J, with 16 bases between the two ends. The germline CDR1 and CDR2 sequences are SQVTM and ANQGSEA. This CDR3 is built from 13 residues. The CDR3 loop reads CSVKTGIGTEAFF. The CDR3 nucleotides are TGCAGCGTCAAAACGGGCATCGGGACTGAAGCTTTCTTT.

This clone has more than one count but fewer than ten. The CDR3 loop reads CASSQSEDTLGDTQYF. In DNA, the CDR3 is TGCGCCAGCAGTCAATCGGAGGACACCCTGGGAGATACGCAGTATTTT. This chain uses TRBV23-1 with TRBJ2-3; the D gene could be TRBD1 or TRBD2 (5 bases each). TRBV23-1 is marked as an open reading frame, function uncertain. The length of the CDR3 is 16 residues. V was clipped by 0 bases and J by 5 bases, with 15 bases between them.

The chain links TRBV7-9 to TRBJ2-7; D not resolved. CDR1 and CDR2 (germline): SEHNR, FQNEAQ (reference sequence). The CDR3 spans 13 residues. V was clipped by 4 bases and J by 4 bases, with 11 bases between them. The CDR3 sequence is CASSSDLRYEQYF. DNA of the CDR3: TGTGCCAGCAGCTCGGACCTTCGGTACGAGCAGTACTTC.

In this sample, this clone turned up a few times. The J gene is TRBJ2-3, the V gene TRBV15; 7 nucleotides align to TRBD2. V dropped 3 bases and J dropped 6; count of bases not matched to a gene: 3. The CDR3 length is 13 residues. The germline gives CDR1 LNHNV, CDR2 YYDKDF (reference sequence). The CDR3 nucleotides are TGTGCCACCAGCAGGGCAGCGGGGGATACGCAGTATTTT. Its protein product is CATSRAAGDTQYF.

The rearrangement joins TRBV18 to TRBJ1-6; no clear D. V shed 0 bases and J shed 7 bases, with 13 bases lying between them. This CDR3 is built from 16 residues. CDR1 KGHSH and CDR2 LQKENI come from the germline V gene. DNA for the CDR3: TGTGCCAGCTCACCACCGGGGTCGCCGGGGAATTCACCCCTCCACTTT. This translates into CASSPPGSPGNSPLHF.

Note on this clone: Sequence at one end of the junction differs from germline and may be a read error. The chain carries TRBV4-1 and TRBJ1-2, with D hard to call. This CDR3 has 17 residues. Germline CDR1 and CDR2: MGHRA and YSYEKL. The CDR3 DNA follows: TGCGCCAGCAGCCAAGGAAGCCCAAAGGGAATGAGCTATAGCTACACCTTC. Amino acid sequence: CASSQGSPKGMSYSYTF.

This chain links TRBV5-1 with TRBJ2-3; 11 bases agree with TRBD2. J was trimmed by 3 bases and V by 8 bases; bases with no gene match: 8. Germline loops: CDR1 SGHRS, CDR2 YFSETQ. This CDR3 contains 15 residues. CDR3 DNA sequence: TGCGCCAGTACATTGGGACTAGCGGCTACAGATACGCAGTATTTT. Translating it yields CASTLGLAATDTQYF.

The chain carries TRBV4-3 and TRBJ2-7; 7 positions match TRBD1. The germline gives CDR1 LGHNA, CDR2 YSLEER. The length of the CDR3 is 15 residues. V lost 4 bases, J lost 2 bases, and 8 bases stayed unmatched. The CDR3: CASSRLRQGAYEQYF. CDR3 DNA sequence: TGCGCCAGCAGCCGGTTAAGACAGGGCGCCTACGAGCAGTACTTC.

This clone was recorded many times. J is TRBJ2-3 and V is TRBV4-3; D possibly uses TRBD1 or TRBD2 (5 bases each). Germline assignment: CDR1 LGHNA and CDR2 YSLEER. Between the trimmed V and J ends, which lost 4 bases and 5 bases, there was a span of 16 bases. The CDR3 spans 15 residues. CDR3 protein: CASSLTGPGRDTQYF. The CDR3 DNA reads as TGCGCCAGCAGCCTAACGGGACCAGGGAGAGATACGCAGTATTTT.

Notes on this clone: The same CDR3 is also encoded by other DNA sequences in this sample. The V and J genes are TRBV2 and TRBJ2-3; a possible D gene is TRBD1 (6 bases). V was shortened by 6 bases and J by 6 bases, with 7 bases between the two germline ends. From germline, CDR1 is SNHLY and CDR2 FYNNEI. This CDR3 comprises 11 residues. The CDR3 bases are TGTGCCAGCAGAGGGGGTGATACGCAGTATTTT. It is translated as CASRGGDTQYF.

V is TRBV18 and J is TRBJ2-3; weak D call: TRBD1 (5 bases). The CDR3 length is 13 residues. Trimming cost V 4 bases and J 6 bases, with 11 bases left between them. CDR1 KGHSH and CDR2 LQKENI come from the germline V gene. The CDR3 DNA is TGTGCCAGCTCACAGGGGCCCGGGGATACGCAGTATTTT. It is translated as CASSQGPGDTQYF.

The chain joins TRBV9 to TRBJ2-6; 7 nucleotides align to TRBD1. CDR1 is SGDLS and CDR2 is YYNGEE in the germline V gene. With 3 bases clipped from V and 0 bases from J, the junction kept 9 bases outside the gene matches. The CDR3 is 18 residues long. The CDR3: CASSARERGLSGANVLTF. The DNA for the CDR3 is TGTGCCAGCAGCGCCCGAGAGAGGGGGCTCTCTGGGGCCAACGTCCTGACTTTC.

This clone was detected only a few times. V gene TRBV9 combines with J gene TRBJ2-1; D not resolved. Trimming took 3 bases from V and 0 from J, leaving 19 bases between them. The CDR3 is 18 residues long. Germline V gene lookup returns CDR1 SGDLS and CDR2 YYNGEE. The CDR3 reads CASSARSKAPGSYNEQFF. For the CDR3, the DNA is TGTGCCAGCAGCGCCAGGAGTAAGGCCCCAGGCTCCTACAATGAGCAGTTCTTC. Supplemented by reference TRBV9 and TRBJ2-1, the full variable domain reads DSGVTQTPKHLITATGQRVTLRCSPRSGDLSVYWYQQSLDQGLQFLIQYYNGEERAKGNILERFSAQQFPDLHSELNLSSLELGDSALYFCASSARSKAPGSYNEQFFGPGTRLTVL.

The chain links TRBV5-1 to TRBJ2-3, with D maybe TRBD1 (6 bases). The CDR3 contains 14 residues. Between the trimmed V and J ends, which lost 4 bases and 2 bases, there was a span of 11 bases. Germline V lookup: CDR1 SGHRS, CDR2 YFSETQ. CDR3 DNA: TGCGCCAGCAGCGTGGACAGCTCCACAGATACGCAGTATTTT. Its translation is CASSVDSSTDTQYF.

There are a few counts of this clone. Mismatch with germline at one junction end may stem from a read error. The chain joins TRBV4-3 to TRBJ2-7; maybe TRBD2 (6 bases). Germline assignment: CDR1 LGHNA and CDR2 YSLEER. CDR3 length: 16 amino acids. The CDR3 DNA follows: TGCGCCAGCAGCCAAGATCCCGGAGGGGATATTAGTACCTTACTCTTC. It encodes CASSQDPGGDISTLLF.

The chain has TRBV29-1 and TRBJ1-3, with a weak D call TRBD1 (6 bases). The CDR3 totals 14 residues. Germline values: CDR1 SQVTM, CDR2 ANQGSEA. V shed 7 bases and J shed 3 bases, with 16 bases lying between them. The CDR3: CSARQGLDGNTIYF. The CDR3 DNA is TGCAGCGCTCGGCAGGGGCTCGATGGAAACACCATATATTTT. The variable domain in full, with the rest retrieved from reference TRBV29-1 and TRBJ1-3, is SAVISQKPSRDICQRGTSLTIQCQVDSQVTMMFWYRQQPGQSLTLIATANQGSEATYESGFVIDKFPISRPNLTFSTLTVSNMSPEDSSIYLCSARQGLDGNTIYFGEGSWLTVV.

In this sample, this clone turned up a few times. This rearrangement joins TRBV5-6 to TRBJ2-1; 10 bases are a match to TRBD2. The length of the CDR3 is 15 residues. V dropped 2 bases and J dropped 6; count of bases not matched to a gene: 5. Germline CDR1 is SGHDT and CDR2 is YYEEEE. The CDR3 coding sequence is TGTGCCAGCAGCTTTGGGCTAGCGGGAGCCAATGAGCAGTTCTTC. This sequence encodes CASSFGLAGANEQFF.